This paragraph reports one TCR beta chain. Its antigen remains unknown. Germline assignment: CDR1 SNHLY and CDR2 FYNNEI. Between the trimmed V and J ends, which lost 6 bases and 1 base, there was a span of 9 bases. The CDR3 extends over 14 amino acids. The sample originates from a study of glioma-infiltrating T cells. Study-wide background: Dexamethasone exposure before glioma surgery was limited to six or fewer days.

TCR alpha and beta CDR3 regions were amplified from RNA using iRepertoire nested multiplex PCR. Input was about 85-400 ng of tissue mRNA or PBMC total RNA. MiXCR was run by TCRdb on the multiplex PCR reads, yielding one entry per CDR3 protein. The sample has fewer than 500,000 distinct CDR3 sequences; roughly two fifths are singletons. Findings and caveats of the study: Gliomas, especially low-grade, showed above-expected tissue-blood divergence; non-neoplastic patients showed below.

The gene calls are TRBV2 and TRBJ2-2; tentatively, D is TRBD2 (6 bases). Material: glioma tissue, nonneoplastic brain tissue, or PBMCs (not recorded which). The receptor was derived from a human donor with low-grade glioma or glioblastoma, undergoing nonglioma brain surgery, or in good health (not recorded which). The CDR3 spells CASSETRNTGELFF. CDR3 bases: TGTGCCAGCAGCGAGACTAGGAACACCGGGGAGCTGTTTTTT. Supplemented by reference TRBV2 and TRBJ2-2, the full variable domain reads EPEVTQTPSHQVTQMGQEVILRCVPISNHLYFYWYRQILGQKVEFLVSFYNNEISEKSEIFDDQFSVERPDGSNFTLKIRSTKLEDSAMYFCASSETRNTGELFFGEGSRLTVL.